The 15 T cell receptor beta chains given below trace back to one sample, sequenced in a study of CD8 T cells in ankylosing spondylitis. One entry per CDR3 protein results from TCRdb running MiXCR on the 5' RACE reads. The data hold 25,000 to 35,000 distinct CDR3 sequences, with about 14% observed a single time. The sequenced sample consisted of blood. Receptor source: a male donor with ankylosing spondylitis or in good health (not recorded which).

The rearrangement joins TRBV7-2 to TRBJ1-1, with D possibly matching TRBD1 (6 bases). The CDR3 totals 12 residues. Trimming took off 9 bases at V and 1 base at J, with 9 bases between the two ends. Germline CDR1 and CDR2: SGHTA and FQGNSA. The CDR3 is CASGQTNTEAFF. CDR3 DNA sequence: TGTGCCAGTGGACAGACGAACACTGAAGCTTTCTTT. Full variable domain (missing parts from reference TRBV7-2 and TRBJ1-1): GAGVSQSPSNKVTEKGKDVELRCDPISGHTALYWYRQSLGQGLEFLIYFQGNSAPDKSGLPSDRFSAERTGGSVSTLTIQRTQQEDSAVYLCASGQTNTEAFFGQGTRLTVV.

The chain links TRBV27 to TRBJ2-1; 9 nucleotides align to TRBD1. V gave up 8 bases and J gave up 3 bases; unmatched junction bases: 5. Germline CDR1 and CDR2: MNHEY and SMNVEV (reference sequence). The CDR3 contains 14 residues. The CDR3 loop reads CASGDRAIYNEQFF. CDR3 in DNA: TGTGCCAGCGGGGACAGGGCAATCTACAATGAGCAGTTCTTC.

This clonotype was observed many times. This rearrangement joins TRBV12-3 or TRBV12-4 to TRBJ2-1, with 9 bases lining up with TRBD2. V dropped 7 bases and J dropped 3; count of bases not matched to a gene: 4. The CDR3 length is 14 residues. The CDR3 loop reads CASIGTSNYNEQFF. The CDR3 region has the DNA TGTGCCAGCATCGGGACTAGCAACTACAATGAGCAGTTCTTC.

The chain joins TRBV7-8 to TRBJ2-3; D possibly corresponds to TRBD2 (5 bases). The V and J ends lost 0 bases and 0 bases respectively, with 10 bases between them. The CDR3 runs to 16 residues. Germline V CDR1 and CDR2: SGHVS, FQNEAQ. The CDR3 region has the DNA TGTGCCAGCAGCTTAGCCACTAGAACTAGCACAGATACGCAGTATTTT. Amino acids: CASSLATRTSTDTQYF.

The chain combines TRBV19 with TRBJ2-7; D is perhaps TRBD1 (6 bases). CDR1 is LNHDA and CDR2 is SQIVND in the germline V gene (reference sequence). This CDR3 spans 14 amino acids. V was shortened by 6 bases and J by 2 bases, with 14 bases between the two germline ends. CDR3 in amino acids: CASSEDSIAYEQYF. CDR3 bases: TGTGCCAGTAGCGAGGACAGTATAGCCTACGAGCAGTACTTC.

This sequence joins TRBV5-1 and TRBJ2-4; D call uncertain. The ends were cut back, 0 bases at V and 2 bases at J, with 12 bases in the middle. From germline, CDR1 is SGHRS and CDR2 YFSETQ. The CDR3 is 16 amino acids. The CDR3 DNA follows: TGCGCCAGCAGCTTGGGCTGGGCCCGGACCAAAAACATTCAGTACTTC. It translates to CASSLGWARTKNIQYF.

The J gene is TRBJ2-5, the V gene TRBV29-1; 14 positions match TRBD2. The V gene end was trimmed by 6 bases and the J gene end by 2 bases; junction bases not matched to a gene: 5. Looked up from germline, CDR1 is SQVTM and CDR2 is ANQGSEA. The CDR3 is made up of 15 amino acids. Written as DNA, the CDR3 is TGCAGCGTCGGGACTAGCGGGAGTTGGCAAGAGACCCAGTACTTC. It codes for CSVGTSGSWQETQYF.

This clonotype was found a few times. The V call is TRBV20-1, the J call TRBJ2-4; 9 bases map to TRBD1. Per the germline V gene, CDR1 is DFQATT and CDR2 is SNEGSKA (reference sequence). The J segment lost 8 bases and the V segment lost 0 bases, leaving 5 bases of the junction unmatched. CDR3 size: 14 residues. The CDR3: CSARDGTGTDIQYF. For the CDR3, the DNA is TGCAGTGCTAGAGATGGGACAGGGACGGACATTCAGTACTTC.

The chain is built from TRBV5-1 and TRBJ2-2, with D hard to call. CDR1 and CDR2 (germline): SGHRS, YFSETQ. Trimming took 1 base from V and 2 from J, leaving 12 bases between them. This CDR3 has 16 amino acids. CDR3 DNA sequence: TGCGCCAGCAGCTTGAGGCCCACGACAAACACCGGGGAGCTGTTTTTT. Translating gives CASSLRPTTNTGELFF.

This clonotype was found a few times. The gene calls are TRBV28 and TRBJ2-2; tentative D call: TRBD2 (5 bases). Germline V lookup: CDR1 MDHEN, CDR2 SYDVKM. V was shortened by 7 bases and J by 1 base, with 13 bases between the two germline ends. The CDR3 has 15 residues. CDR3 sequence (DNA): TGTGCCAGCAAGGTGGCAAGCGGGAACACCGGGGAGCTGTTTTTT. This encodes CASKVASGNTGELFF.

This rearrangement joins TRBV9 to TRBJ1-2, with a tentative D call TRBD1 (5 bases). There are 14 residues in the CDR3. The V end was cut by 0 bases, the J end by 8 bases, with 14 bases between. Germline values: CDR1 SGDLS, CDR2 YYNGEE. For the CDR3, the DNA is TGTGCCAGCAGCGTAGATCCCGACAGAAGGGGCTACACCTTC. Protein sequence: CASSVDPDRRGYTF.

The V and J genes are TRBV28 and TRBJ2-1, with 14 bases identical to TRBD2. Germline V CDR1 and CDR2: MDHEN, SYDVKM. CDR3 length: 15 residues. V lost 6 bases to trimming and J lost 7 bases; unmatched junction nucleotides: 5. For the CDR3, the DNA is TGTGCCAGCAGCCCGGGACTAGCGGGAGCGAATGAGCAGTTCTTC. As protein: CASSPGLAGANEQFF.

CDR3 residues: CASSQIGGGADEQFF. DNA of the CDR3: TGTGCCAGCAGCCAAATAGGCGGGGGGGCGGATGAGCAGTTCTTC. The chain carries TRBV4-2 and TRBJ2-1; 9 positions agree with TRBD2. Trimming at V came to 2 bases and at J to 8 bases, leaving 7 bases not matched to a gene. CDR1 and CDR2 (germline): LGHNA, YNFKEQ. The CDR3 length is 15 residues.

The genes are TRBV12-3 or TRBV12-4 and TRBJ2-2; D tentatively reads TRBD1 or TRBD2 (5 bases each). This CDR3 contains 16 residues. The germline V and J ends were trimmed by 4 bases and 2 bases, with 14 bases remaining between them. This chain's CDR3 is CASSSPGRTNTGELFF. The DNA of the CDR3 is TGTGCCAGCAGTTCTCCGGGACGAACAAACACCGGGGAGCTGTTTTTT.

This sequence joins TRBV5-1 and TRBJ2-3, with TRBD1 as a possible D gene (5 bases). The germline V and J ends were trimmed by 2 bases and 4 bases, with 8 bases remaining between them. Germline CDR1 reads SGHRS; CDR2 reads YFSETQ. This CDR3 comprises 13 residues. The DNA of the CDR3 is TGCGCCAGCAGCTTCAGGGTGGCAGATACGCAGTATTTT. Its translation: CASSFRVADTQYF.